This T cell receptor (beta chain) was identified in a study of regulatory T cells in long-lasting Graves disease. The study's findings and limits: Relative to new patients (roughly 970), persistent patients exhibited greater sharing of public clonotypes (about 3,000).

This clonotype was counted once. Its antigen remains unidentified. Specified time point: persistent/refractory GD, antithyroid drugs over 5 years with positive TRAb. PBMCs provided the RNA from which the TCR library was made. One endocrinology department in Xi'an, China, was where patients came from. EDTA tubes held 9 to 10 milliliters of peripheral blood from each patient. Through Arm-PCR of CDR3 regions and iRepertoire HTBI primers, TCR beta libraries were built. TCRdb ran MiXCR on the multiplex PCR reads and lists one entry per CDR3 protein. The profile shows a few hundred thousand distinct CDR3 sequences, about 23% of them singletons. This sample comprised peripheral blood mononuclear cells (PBMCs), obtained when the disease was refractory, from a patient treated with antithyroid drugs. The receptor was derived from a woman in her forties with Graves disease.

The CDR3 here is CATSDPRQRIAKNIQYF. As DNA, the CDR3 is TGTGCCACCAGTGATCCCCGACAGAGAATAGCCAAAAACATTCAGTACTTC. The V call is TRBV24-1, the J call TRBJ2-4; D possibly corresponds to TRBD1 (5 bases). The CDR3 consists of 17 residues. Germline CDR1 and CDR2: KGHDR and SFDVKD. V gave up 3 bases and J gave up 0 bases, with 14 bases separating them.